Listed here are 30 T cell receptor beta chains from one sample, sequenced in a study of blood T cell repertoires in COVID-19. Clones were sequenced by immunoSEQ multiplex PCR, and TCRdb holds only the in-frame ones, with some missing. The table includes some 230,000 clones, 80% to 85% detected once. Material: peripheral blood. These receptors came from a woman aged 60 to 75 with acute or convalescent COVID-19.

V usage is TRBV3-1 (or the pseudogene TRBV3-2) and J usage is TRBJ1-1; D call uncertain. The V gene lost 2 bases and the J gene lost 3 bases, with 10 bases spanning the gap. CDR1 is LGHDT and CDR2 is YNNKEL in the germline V gene (reference sequence). This CDR3 region has 14 residues. The CDR3 DNA is TGTGCCAGCAGCCAATGGGCGGGAGACACTGAAGCTTTCTTT. Its translation: CASSQWAGDTEAFF.

V and J are TRBV11-2 and TRBJ2-5; TRBD2 matches at 8 bases. The CDR3 covers 14 residues. V gave up 4 bases and J gave up 1 base; unmatched junction bases: 2. Per the germline V gene, CDR1 is SGHAT and CDR2 is FQNNGV. CDR3 region: CASSWAGGQETQYF. In nucleotides, the CDR3 is TGTGCCAGCAGCTGGGCGGGGGGCCAAGAGACCCAGTACTTC.

The CDR3 DNA follows: TGTGCCTGGAGTGTAGCTGTTAACTATGGCTACACCTTC. Encoded protein: CAWSVAVNYGYTF. The chain uses TRBV30 and TRBJ1-2, with D hard to call. CDR1 and CDR2 from the germline V gene are GTSNPN and SVGIG (reference sequence). The V end was cut by 0 bases, the J end by 1 base, with 6 bases between. This CDR3 contains 13 residues.

CDR3 sequence: CAWSVAQGMNSPLHF. DNA for the CDR3: TGTGCCTGGAGTGTAGCGCAGGGGATGAATTCACCCCTCCACTTT. J is TRBJ1-6 and V is TRBV30, with D perhaps matching TRBD1 (6 bases). Germline CDR1 and CDR2: GTSNPN and SVGIG (reference sequence). V lost 0 bases and J 7 bases, leaving 13 bases between the germline ends. This CDR3 is 15 amino acids long.

The CDR3 spells CASSVAGIGELFF. CDR3 sequence (DNA): TGTGCCAGCAGCGTGGCGGGAATCGGGGAGCTGTTTTTT. The rearrangement joins TRBV9 to TRBJ2-2; weak D call: TRBD2 (6 bases). The CDR3 covers 13 residues. With 2 bases removed from V and 7 bases from J, the gap between germline ends came to 9 bases. Per the germline V gene, CDR1 is SGDLS and CDR2 is YYNGEE.

The genes are TRBV6-6 and TRBJ1-1, with D perhaps matching TRBD1 (6 bases). The CDR3 contains 14 residues. Germline values: CDR1 MNHNY, CDR2 SVGAGI (reference sequence). V lost 7 bases to trimming and J lost 0 bases, with 12 bases between them. The CDR3, as DNA: TGTGCCAGCAAAATGGACAGAATGAACACTGAAGCTTTCTTT. Translation gives CASKMDRMNTEAFF.

The sample holds a few counts of this clone. The chain links TRBV28 to TRBJ2-1; possibly TRBD1 for D (6 bases). V was shortened by 5 bases and J by 0 bases, with 11 bases between the two germline ends. The germline gives CDR1 MDHEN, CDR2 SYDVKM. CDR3 length: 15 residues. The CDR3 DNA is TGTGCCAGCAGTGCTACAGGGAGCTCCTACAATGAGCAGTTCTTC. Residues: CASSATGSSYNEQFF.

V usage is TRBV6-1 and J usage is TRBJ2-5, with D tentatively TRBD2 (6 bases). The CDR3 has 12 residues. Trimming removed 3 bases at V and 11 bases at J, with 13 bases between. Per germline, CDR1 MNHNS and CDR2 SASEGT. The CDR3 loop reads CASSEGLRPQYF. In nucleotides, the CDR3 is TGTGCCAGCAGTGAGGGACTTAGGCCGCAGTACTTC.

DNA of the CDR3: TGTGCCAGCAGCCCGGCGGCAGCCCCGCGGTATGGCTACACCTTC. Amino acid sequence: CASSPAAAPRYGYTF. The rearrangement joins TRBV5-5 to TRBJ1-2; no definite D call. This CDR3 is 15 amino acids long. V lost 4 bases, J lost 5 bases, and 18 bases lay in between. The germline V gene has CDR1 SGHKS and CDR2 YYEKEE (reference sequence).

This clone occurred once. The V call is TRBV28, the J call TRBJ1-1; no reliable D call. The CDR3 runs to 15 residues. V lost 6 bases and J 3 bases, leaving 17 bases between the germline ends. From germline, CDR1 is MDHEN and CDR2 SYDVKM. The CDR3 region has the DNA TGTGCCAGCAGCTCATTGGGAGGGATATACACTGAAGCTTTCTTT. It is translated as CASSSLGGIYTEAFF.

CDR3 coding DNA: TGTGCCAGCAGCCCCCACCCGATGGGGGGGCGGGCCCAGTACTTC. Translation gives CASSPHPMGGRAQYF. The chain carries TRBV7-9 and TRBJ2-5; weak D call: TRBD2 (7 bases). Germline V lookup: CDR1 SEHNR, CDR2 FQNEAQ (reference sequence). The CDR3 totals 15 residues. The germline V and J ends were trimmed by 5 bases and 9 bases, with 22 bases remaining between them.

This clone was recorded a few times. The chain couples TRBV7-8 to TRBJ2-1; TRBD2 matches 11 bases. The CDR3 is made up of 19 amino acids. Germline CDR1 is SGHVS and CDR2 is FQNEAQ. The junction had 17 bases not matched to a gene; V was cut back by 5 bases and J by 5 bases. The CDR3 loop reads CASSLTIAGGLVGNNEQFF. CDR3 bases: TGTGCCAGCAGCCTAACAATAGCGGGGGGGCTCGTTGGGAACAATGAGCAGTTCTTC.

J is TRBJ1-2 and V is TRBV29-1, with D perhaps matching TRBD1 (5 bases). Germline CDR1 and CDR2: SQVTM and ANQGSEA. The CDR3 spans 12 residues. V was clipped by 2 bases and J by 9 bases, with 13 bases between them. The CDR3 DNA is TGCAGCGTTGAAACCGGACAATTTCGCTACACCTTC. Its translation: CSVETGQFRYTF. Together with reference TRBV29-1 and TRBJ1-2, the CDR3 gives the full variable domain: SAVISQKPSRDICQRGTSLTIQCQVDSQVTMMFWYRQQPGQSLTLIATANQGSEATYESGFVIDKFPISRPNLTFSTLTVSNMSPEDSSIYLCSVETGQFRYTFGSGTRLTVV.

The chain couples TRBV29-1 to TRBJ2-5; 9 bases map to TRBD1. Germline values: CDR1 SQVTM, CDR2 ANQGSEA. The junction had 3 bases not matched to a gene; V was cut back by 3 bases and J by 4 bases. The CDR3 contains 13 residues. CDR3 nucleotide sequence: TGCAGCGTTGAGGACAGGGGAGGAGAGACCCAGTACTTC. The encoded protein is CSVEDRGGETQYF.

This chain links TRBV30 with TRBJ2-7; 8 bases align to TRBD1. Germline lookup yields CDR1 GTSNPN and CDR2 SVGIG (reference sequence). CDR3 length: 16 amino acids. V shed 5 bases and J 3 bases; nucleotides not matched to a gene: 15. CDR3 loop: CAWDSVLGTGRYEQYF. The DNA for the CDR3 is TGTGCCTGGGACTCCGTCCTCGGGACAGGTCGCTACGAGCAGTACTTC.

The gene calls are TRBV19 and TRBJ2-1; 9 positions match TRBD2. The CDR3 runs to 20 residues. The V gene's germline CDR1 is LNHDA and CDR2 SQIVND (reference sequence). The V gene end was trimmed by 3 bases and the J gene end by 0 bases; junction bases not matched to a gene: 15. CDR3 coding DNA: TGTGCCAGTAGTATGACCCCCGGGGGGCGCGGGGGGGCCTCCTACAATGAGCAGTTCTTC. Protein product: CASSMTPGGRGGASYNEQFF.

V usage is TRBV19 and J usage is TRBJ1-2; 7 nucleotides align to TRBD1. The V gene end was trimmed by 3 bases and the J gene end by 3 bases; junction bases not matched to a gene: 1. This CDR3 comprises 13 residues. Germline assignment: CDR1 LNHDA and CDR2 SQIVND (reference sequence). This CDR3 reads CASSIGQDYGYTF. In DNA form, the CDR3 reads TGTGCCAGTAGTATCGGACAGGACTATGGCTACACCTTC.

The chain has TRBV20-1 and TRBJ1-1, with 10 bases matching TRBD1. The germline V gene encodes CDR1 DFQATT and CDR2 SNEGSKA (reference sequence). This CDR3 is built from 16 residues. J lost 1 base, V lost 3 bases, and 8 bases had no gene match. CDR3 nucleotides: TGCAGTGCTAGTGGAAGGGACAGGGGAAGGAACACTGAAGCTTTCTTT. This gives the protein CSASGRDRGRNTEAFF.

The V and J genes are TRBV10-3 and TRBJ1-6; a possible D gene is TRBD1 (6 bases). In germline, CDR1 is ENHRY, CDR2 SYGVKD. V lost 6 bases and J lost 8, with 14 bases in between. The CDR3 consists of 14 residues. CDR3 residues: CAISPDRTYSPLHF. The CDR3 DNA is TGTGCCATCAGCCCAGACAGGACCTATTCACCCCTCCACTTT.

The chain joins TRBV6-1 to TRBJ2-7; no clear D. With 2 bases removed from V and 3 bases from J, the gap between germline ends came to 14 bases. Germline V gene sequence: CDR1 MNHNS, CDR2 SASEGT. The CDR3 spans 15 residues. Written as DNA, the CDR3 is TGTGCCAGCAGTGAATCACTGGGCGAGTTCTACGAGCAGTACTTC. It encodes CASSESLGEFYEQYF.

The rearrangement uses TRBV6-6 and TRBJ1-5, with 9 bases fitting TRBD1. Germline CDR1 reads MNHNY; CDR2 reads SVGAGI (reference sequence). The junction had 12 bases not matched to a gene; V was cut back by 6 bases and J by 0 bases. This CDR3 contains 18 residues. DNA of the CDR3: TGTGCCAGCAGCCGAGGGGGACAGGGCCCCTCTAGCAATCAGCCCCAGCATTTT. Residues: CASSRGGQGPSSNQPQHF.

CDR3: CASSLAGDRGDTIYF. The DNA for the CDR3 is TGCGCCAGCAGCTTGGCCGGGGACAGGGGTGACACCATATATTTT. This chain links TRBV5-1 with TRBJ1-3; 10 positions agree with TRBD1. The CDR3 has 15 residues. Germline CDR1 is SGHRS and CDR2 is YFSETQ. V lost 0 bases and J lost 8; bases outside the gene matches: 5. Full variable domain (remainder filled in from reference TRBV5-1 and TRBJ1-3): KAGVTQTPRYLIKTRGQQVTLSCSPISGHRSVSWYQQTPGQGLQFLFEYFSETQRNKGNFPGRFSGRQFSNSRSEMNVSTLELGDSALYLCASSLAGDRGDTIYFGEGSWLTVV.

The chain is built from TRBV27 and TRBJ1-1; D is perhaps TRBD1 (6 bases). The CDR3 sequence is 13 residues long. V gave up 6 bases and J gave up 1 base, with 9 bases separating them. CDR1 MNHEY and CDR2 SMNVEV come from the germline V gene (reference sequence). Written as DNA, the CDR3 is TGTGCCAGCAGGGGGACACCGAACACTGAAGCTTTCTTT. Translating gives CASRGTPNTEAFF.

This chain joins TRBV2 and TRBJ1-2; tentatively, D is TRBD1 (5 bases). The CDR3 covers 14 residues. Deletions cut 3 bases from V and 8 bases from J, with 16 bases between. Looked up from germline, CDR1 is SNHLY and CDR2 is FYNNEI. The CDR3 here is CASSDHGGSRGYTF. In DNA form, the CDR3 reads TGTGCCAGCAGTGATCACGGGGGGTCGCGGGGCTACACCTTC.

Only one count was recorded for this clone. V usage is TRBV9 and J usage is TRBJ2-3; D is possibly TRBD1 (6 bases). The germline gives CDR1 SGDLS, CDR2 YYNGEE. V lost 0 bases to trimming and J lost 4 bases, with 9 bases between them. CDR3 size: 14 residues. DNA for the CDR3: TGTGCCAGCAGCGTAGGTGGGGGCTCAGATACGCAGTATTTT. Encoded protein: CASSVGGGSDTQYF.

The chain has TRBV13 and TRBJ1-2, with 10 positions matching TRBD1. The V gene end was trimmed by 5 bases and the J gene end by 5 bases; junction bases not matched to a gene: 11. CDR1 and CDR2 from the germline V gene are PRHDT and FYEKMQ (reference sequence). The CDR3 contains 16 residues. In nucleotides, the CDR3 is TGTGCCAGCAGCCCGAGCCCGACAGGGGGCGCATATGGCTACACCTTC. Residues: CASSPSPTGGAYGYTF.

The chain combines TRBV30 with TRBJ1-4; 7 bases are a match to TRBD1. The CDR3 runs 14 residues. Germline CDR1 reads GTSNPN; CDR2 reads SVGIG (reference sequence). V shed 6 bases and J 4 bases; nucleotides not matched to a gene: 8. The CDR3 DNA follows: TGTGCCTGCCGACGGACAGGCGTTAATGAAAAACTGTTTTTT. It is translated as CACRRTGVNEKLFF. The full variable domain, in which reference TRBV30 and TRBJ1-4 provide the parts outside the CDR3, is SQTIHQWPATLVQPVGSPLSLECTVEGTSNPNLYWYRQAAGRGLQLLFYSVGIGQISSEVPQNLSASRPQDRQFILSSKKLLLSDSGFYLCACRRTGVNEKLFFGSGTQLSVL.

The rearrangement joins TRBV10-3 to TRBJ2-7; D is ambiguous. V lost 4 bases and J lost 3, with 7 bases in between. The CDR3 sequence is 12 residues long. The germline gives CDR1 ENHRY, CDR2 SYGVKD. In DNA form, the CDR3 reads TGTGCCATCAGTGCCAGGAACTACGAGCAGTACTTC. Its translation: CAISARNYEQYF.

The J gene is TRBJ1-5, the V gene TRBV6-2 or TRBV6-3; TRBD1 matches at 7 bases. The V gene end was trimmed by 5 bases and the J gene end by 4 bases; junction bases not matched to a gene: 5. There are 14 residues in the CDR3. Looked up from germline, CDR1 is MNHEY and CDR2 is SVGEGT. The CDR3 is CASSKSGGNQPQHF. The DNA for the CDR3 is TGTGCCAGCAGTAAATCAGGGGGAAATCAGCCCCAGCATTTT.

The chain has TRBV12-3 or TRBV12-4 and TRBJ1-2; D call uncertain. Trimming cost V 3 bases and J 8 bases, with 7 bases left between them. CDR3 length equals 11 residues. The CDR3 region is CASSFPGGYTF. The CDR3 DNA reads TGTGCCAGCAGTTTTCCGGGGGGCTACACCTTC.